This T cell receptor (beta chain) was sequenced in a study of shared clonotypes between healthy human individuals. Findings of the study overall: Only a few donors were included, so the genetic and exposure-history diversity represented was limited.

Genomic DNA of each subset was evenly split across several immunoSEQ plates. Sequencing used immunoSEQ multiplex PCR; TCRdb keeps in-frame clones, though not all of them. The sample shows approximately 500,000 clones, 90% to 97% of them seen only once. This CDR3 is built from 16 residues. CDR1 and CDR2 from the germline V gene are KGHSH and LQKENI. V gave up 2 bases and J gave up 3 bases; unmatched junction bases: 9. About this clone itself: The antigen is not known.

The sequenced sample was naive CD4+ T cells sorted from blood. Indicated subset: CD45RA+ positively selected. The gene calls are TRBV18 and TRBJ1-2, with TRBD1 matching over 7 bases. The clonotype originates from a woman in her twenties or thirties in good health. The CDR3: CASSPRGRQGDYGYTF. Here the CDR3 DNA reads TGTGCCAGCTCACCAAGGGGACGACAGGGTGACTATGGCTACACCTTC.